The clone carrying this T cell receptor (beta chain) was picked up a small number of times. This entry belongs to a study of blood T cells in healthy people across ages. CDR1 is SGHTA and CDR2 is FQGNSA in the germline V gene. Trimming shortened V by 4 bases and J by 2 bases, and 9 bases separated the two germline ends. The CDR3 contains 14 residues. A second roughly 6 to 11 cycle PCR used barcoded and J-beta primers. TCRdb passed the 5' RACE reads through MiXCR, listing each CDR3 protein once. The table lists over 500,000 distinct CDR3 sequences, about 25% of them singletons. These data were likewise used in another study, on T cells of mothers and their children. That source adds: Each mother gave over 10 million TCR beta CDR3 reads; each child, roughly 3 million.

Sequencing was done on a sample of blood. This receptor was taken from a boy between 2 and 10 years old in good health. The genes are TRBV7-2 and TRBJ1-5, with D possibly being TRBD1 (5 bases). CDR3 in DNA: TGTGCCAGCAGCTCGGGACCGGGCAATCAGCCCCAGCATTTT. Protein product: CASSSGPGNQPQHF.